Below are 18 T cell receptor beta chains sequenced from a single sample in a study of molecular identifiers for immune sequencing clone quantification. TCRdb reprocessed the PCR reads via MiXCR and lists one record per CDR3 protein. The sample comprises roughly 97,000 distinct CDR3 sequences, approximately 25% of which are singletons, and roughly 1% rests with the top ten. Sequencing was done on a sample of naive CD8+ T cells from blood, with Jurkat cell RNA spiked in. Specified subset: FACS-sorted CD8+CD4-CCR7+CD45RA+ naive T cells. The source of these receptors is a human donor in good health. Some libraries in this study had Jurkat cell RNA spiked in.

This clonotype was recorded at least ten times. The rearrangement links TRBV11-2 to TRBJ2-1; 13 bases map to TRBD2. The CDR3 has 18 amino acids. The V segment lost 5 bases and the J segment 2 bases; nucleotides outside the gene matches: 9. The germline CDR1 and CDR2 sequences are SGHAT and FQNNGV. The CDR3 sequence is CASSLGLAGARAYNEQFF. As DNA, the CDR3 is TGTGCCAGCAGCCTAGGACTAGCGGGAGCTAGGGCCTACAATGAGCAGTTCTTC.

In its sample, this clonotype was seen many times. The rearrangement links TRBV7-8 to TRBJ2-5; 7 bases fit TRBD2. The CDR3 is 15 residues long. The germline V gene has CDR1 SGHVS and CDR2 FQNEAQ. Trimming at V came to 5 bases and at J to 4 bases, leaving 10 bases not matched to a gene. The CDR3 DNA is TGTGCCAGCAGCCCCCCGGGACTACATCGAGAGACCCAGTACTTC. The encoded protein is CASSPPGLHRETQYF.

This clonotype was seen only a few times. The chain uses TRBV12-3 or TRBV12-4 and TRBJ2-1; TRBD2 agrees at 7 bases. V lost 6 bases to trimming and J lost 5 bases; unmatched junction nucleotides: 4. This CDR3 region has 13 residues. Here the CDR3 reads CASRLTSHNEQFF. DNA for the CDR3: TGTGCCAGCAGATTGACTAGCCACAATGAGCAGTTCTTC.

Ten or more counts support this clonotype. The chain has TRBV7-8 and TRBJ1-1; D is unresolved. The CDR3 has 13 amino acids. Germline V lookup: CDR1 SGHVS, CDR2 FQNEAQ. V was clipped by 7 bases and J by 8 bases, with 17 bases between them. The CDR3 DNA sequence: TGTGCCAGCAAGCTTATAAGTATCCAAGAAGCTTTCTTT. This translates into CASKLISIQEAFF.

This clonotype was seen ten or more times. The chain combines TRBV13 with TRBJ2-7, with 7 bases aligning to TRBD2. The J segment lost 7 bases and the V segment lost 3 bases, leaving 9 bases of the junction unmatched. This CDR3 comprises 14 residues. CDR1 and CDR2 from the germline V gene are PRHDT and FYEKMQ (reference sequence). The CDR3 coding sequence is TGTGCCAGCAGCTTTCCGGATGGGGGGGGTGAGCAGTACTTC. Translation: CASSFPDGGGEQYF.

The chain links TRBV4-3 to TRBJ2-2; no reliable D call. The CDR3 is 15 residues long. The ends were cut back, 0 bases at V and 6 bases at J, with 11 bases in the middle. In germline, CDR1 is LGHNA, CDR2 YSLEER. CDR3 residues: CASSQDLNPAGELFF. Here the CDR3 DNA reads TGCGCCAGCAGCCAAGACCTCAATCCGGCCGGGGAGCTGTTTTTT.

With regard to this clonotype: It may be a read error: a sequence one base away is much more abundant. Because the CDR3 is missing its conserved closing phenylalanine or tryptophan, this is likely a read error. This sequence joins TRBV7-2 and TRBJ2-1, with 9 positions matching TRBD2. V lost 5 bases to trimming and J lost 3 bases; unmatched junction nucleotides: 5. The germline CDR1 and CDR2 sequences are SGHTA and FQGNSA. CDR3 length: 15 amino acids. CDR3 nucleotides: TGTGCCAGCAGCCCGACTAGCGGAAACTACAATGAGCAGTTCTCC. This encodes CASSPTSGNYNEQFS.

This clonotype was detected ten times or more. The chain has TRBV5-6 and TRBJ2-7; D is unresolved. CDR1 and CDR2 from the germline V gene are SGHDT and YYEEEE. Trimming shortened V by 0 bases and J by 5 bases, and 9 bases separated the two germline ends. The CDR3 is made up of 13 amino acids. The CDR3 nucleotides are TGTGCCAGCAGCTTGGTTGTGGGCCACGAGCAGTACTTC. Amino acid sequence: CASSLVVGHEQYF.

This clonotype was observed a handful of times. This chain links TRBV27 with TRBJ1-6; D may be TRBD1 (5 bases). The CDR3 spans 16 residues. The V gene's germline CDR1 is MNHEY and CDR2 SMNVEV (reference sequence). V was pared by 0 bases and J by 6 bases, with 12 bases between. The CDR3 region is CASSLSPRGTNSPLHF. DNA of the CDR3: TGTGCCAGCAGTTTATCCCCGAGGGGAACTAATTCACCCCTCCACTTT.

This clonotype has a count of ten or more. V is TRBV7-9 and J is TRBJ1-5; no reliable D call. Germline CDR1 is SEHNR and CDR2 is FQNEAQ (reference sequence). This CDR3 has 15 amino acids. V was cut by 2 bases and J by 5 bases, with 13 bases left in between. CDR3 amino acids: CASSLSFPRDQPQHF. The CDR3 region has the DNA TGTGCCAGCAGCTTATCCTTCCCGCGGGATCAGCCCCAGCATTTT.

This clonotype came up once. A much larger clone differs by one base, so this may be a read error. V usage is TRBV7-2 and J usage is TRBJ1-1; maybe TRBD1 (5 bases). Germline-derived CDR1 and CDR2 are SGHTA and FQGNSA. The CDR3 covers 14 residues. Here the CDR3 DNA reads TGTGCCAGCAGCTTAGCCATCCAGGGTACTGAAGCTCTCTTT. It codes for CASSLAIQGTEALF. The entire variable domain, with the rest obtained from reference TRBV7-2 and TRBJ1-1, is as follows: GAGVSQSPSNKVTEKGKDVELRCDPISGHTALYWYRQSLGQGLEFLIYFQGNSAPDKSGLPSDRFSAERTGGSVSTLTIQRTQQEDSAVYLCASSLAIQGTEALFGQGTRLTVV.

This clonotype was detected a few times. The V gene is TRBV7-8, the J gene TRBJ1-2; a possible D gene is TRBD1 (6 bases). The CDR3 loop spans 15 amino acids. Germline V lookup: CDR1 SGHVS, CDR2 FQNEAQ. The CDR3 loop is CAMPFRDRFNYGYTF. CDR3 DNA sequence: TGTGCTATGCCGTTCAGAGACAGGTTTAACTATGGCTACACCTTC.

Turning to this clonotype: A much larger clonotype is one base distant, so this may be a read error. The chain links TRBV6-2 or TRBV6-3 to TRBJ1-5; 7 positions match TRBD1. The CDR3 runs 20 residues. J was trimmed by 2 bases and V by 6 bases; bases with no gene match: 22. Germline V gives CDR1 MNHEY, CDR2 SVGEGT. The CDR3, as DNA: TGTGCCAGCAGCGAAGCGTGGGACAGAAAGCTCGGGTCTGGCAATCAGCCCCAGCATTTT. This gives the protein CASSEAWDRKLGSGNQPQHF.

This clonotype showed up many times. The rearrangement uses TRBV4-3 and TRBJ1-4, with 7 bases fitting TRBD1. CDR3 length equals 14 residues. Germline-derived CDR1 and CDR2 are LGHNA and YSLEER. Trimming took 1 base from V and 6 from J; bases not matched to a gene: 2. The CDR3 nucleotides are TGCGCCAGCAGCCAAGGGACAGGCTATGAAAAACTGTTTTTT. This codes for CASSQGTGYEKLFF.

This clonotype has a count of ten or more. The chain joins TRBV7-9 to TRBJ2-7; 11 nucleotides match TRBD1. Trimming cost V 5 bases and J 0 bases; bases outside gene matches: 9. From germline, CDR1 is SEHNR and CDR2 FQNEAQ (reference sequence). The CDR3 is 17 amino acids. CDR3 in DNA: TGTGCCAGCAGCCAATTGGCCGGGACAGGGGGCTCCTACGAGCAGTACTTC. Translation: CASSQLAGTGGSYEQYF.

This chain uses TRBV15 with TRBJ1-6; D is ambiguous. Trimming shortened V by 0 bases and J by 11 bases, and 14 bases separated the two germline ends. Germline CDR1 and CDR2: LNHNV and YYDKDF (reference sequence). The CDR3 loop spans 15 amino acids. CDR3 region: CATSRERAQYPPLHF. Written as DNA, the CDR3 is TGTGCCACCAGCAGAGAGCGGGCGCAGTATCCACCCCTCCACTTT.

The V call is TRBV7-9, the J call TRBJ2-1, with 12 bases identical to TRBD2. Germline-derived CDR1 and CDR2 are SEHNR and FQNEAQ (reference sequence). V lost 8 bases and J lost 0; bases outside the gene matches: 8. CDR3 size: 17 residues. DNA of the CDR3: TGTGCCAGCGGCAGGACTAGCGGGGCGACCTCCTACAATGAGCAGTTCTTC. Translated: CASGRTSGATSYNEQFF. Drawing the rest from reference TRBV7-9 and TRBJ2-1, the complete variable domain is DTGVSQNPRHKITKRGQNVTFRCDPISEHNRLYWYRQTLGQGPEFLTYFQNEAQLEKSRLLSDRFSAERPKGSFSTLEIQRTEQGDSAMYLCASGRTSGATSYNEQFFGPGTRLTVL.

The genes are TRBV19 and TRBJ1-1, with D uncertain. The CDR3 covers 12 residues. The V and J ends lost 3 bases and 3 bases respectively, with 5 bases between them. Per germline, CDR1 LNHDA and CDR2 SQIVND (reference sequence). The CDR3 DNA reads as TGTGCCAGTAGTATGGGATACACTGAAGCTTTCTTT. Encoded protein: CASSMGYTEAFF.